The next 16 T cell receptor beta chains were all read from a single sample in a study of graft-versus-host responses after intestinal transplantation. Libraries were prepared by immunoSEQ multiplex PCR; TCRdb keeps only in-frame clonotypes and omits some of them. The data show approximately 75,000 clones, around 95% seen once. No antigens are known for them. Specimen: unstimulated CD8+ T cells sorted from spleen or lymph node cells, collected before intestinal transplant. These receptors all come from a human donor who received an intestinal transplant.

This clone has just one count. V gene TRBV6-5 combines with J gene TRBJ2-7, with a tentative D call TRBD1 (6 bases). Between the trimmed V and J ends, which lost 2 bases and 3 bases, there was a span of 8 bases. The CDR3 consists of 13 residues. Germline V gene data show CDR1 as MNHEY and CDR2 as SVGAGI. CDR3 sequence reads: CASSYGQNYEQYF. The DNA of the CDR3 is TGTGCCAGCAGTTACGGACAGAACTACGAGCAGTACTTC.

The genes are TRBV5-1 and TRBJ2-7; 7 nucleotides align to TRBD1. Trimming took 0 bases from V and 2 from J; bases not matched to a gene: 5. The V gene's germline CDR1 is SGHRS and CDR2 YFSETQ. The CDR3 covers 15 residues. CDR3 nucleotides: TGCGCCAGCAGCTTGGAGGGGACAGTAACCTACGAGCAGTACTTC. Its protein product is CASSLEGTVTYEQYF.

V is TRBV27 and J is TRBJ2-7; D not certain. The germline V gene encodes CDR1 MNHEY and CDR2 SMNVEV (reference sequence). Between the trimmed V and J ends, which lost 3 bases and 0 bases, there was a span of 6 bases. The CDR3 loop spans 13 amino acids. CDR3 protein: CASSLDASYEQYF. The CDR3 nucleotides read TGTGCCAGCAGTTTGGATGCCTCCTACGAGCAGTACTTC.

The CDR3 DNA follows: TGCGCCAGCAGCCATGCAAGGGGGGCCTTCAATGAAAAACTGTTTTTT. It translates to CASSHARGAFNEKLFF. V gene TRBV4-1 combines with J gene TRBJ1-4, with a weak D call TRBD1 (6 bases). V was pared by 3 bases and J by 5 bases, with 16 bases between. The germline CDR1 and CDR2 sequences are MGHRA and YSYEKL. This CDR3 spans 16 amino acids.

The genes are TRBV27 and TRBJ2-3; possible D gene TRBD2, 5 bases. This CDR3 region has 16 residues. V lost 2 bases, J lost 0 bases, and 12 bases lay in between. Germline V gives CDR1 MNHEY, CDR2 SMNVEV (reference sequence). This CDR3 is CASSLGGGGSTDTQYF. CDR3 DNA sequence: TGTGCCAGCAGTTTAGGCGGAGGCGGGAGCACAGATACGCAGTATTTT.

The chain carries TRBV27 and TRBJ1-4; D is perhaps TRBD1 (5 bases). This CDR3 is 15 amino acids long. In germline, CDR1 is MNHEY, CDR2 SMNVEV (reference sequence). The germline V and J ends were trimmed by 3 bases and 5 bases, with 13 bases remaining between them. CDR3 sequence (DNA): TGTGCCAGCAGTTTCGTCCGGGGCGGAAATGAAAAACTGTTTTTT. It yields the protein CASSFVRGGNEKLFF.

This clone has just one count. The chain is built from TRBV30 and TRBJ1-2; D not certain. The germline V gene encodes CDR1 GTSNPN and CDR2 SVGIG (reference sequence). This CDR3 has 15 amino acids. The V end was cut by 1 base, the J end by 2 bases, with 14 bases between. The CDR3 region has the DNA TGTGCCTGGAGTGACCATCGAGTTAGGAACTATGGCTACACCTTC. Protein product: CAWSDHRVRNYGYTF.

The V and J genes are TRBV14 and TRBJ1-4; TRBD1 matches at 7 bases. Losses at the gene ends were 3 bases for V and 8 bases for J; bases not matched to a gene: 9. This CDR3 comprises 15 residues. Germline loops: CDR1 SGHDN, CDR2 FVKESK. The CDR3 DNA is TGTGCCAGCAGCCAGAGGAGGGGGCCGCTCGAAAAACTGTTTTTT. This sequence encodes CASSQRRGPLEKLFF.

The chain uses TRBV19 and TRBJ2-3; 9 bases line up with TRBD1. Germline trimming cut 10 bases from V and 5 bases from J; bases unmatched to any gene: 13. The CDR3 runs 15 residues. Germline V CDR1 and CDR2: LNHDA, SQIVND (reference sequence). CDR3 amino acids: CATDSDRGIKDTQYF. CDR3 in DNA: TGTGCCACCGACTCTGACAGGGGGATAAAAGATACGCAGTATTTT.

The chain links TRBV19 to TRBJ2-5; D possibly corresponds to TRBD1 (6 bases). TRBJ2-7 matches the DNA end more closely, so the J call is doubtful. This CDR3 comprises 13 residues. Germline V gene lookup returns CDR1 LNHDA and CDR2 SQIVND (reference sequence). In nucleotides, the CDR3 is TGTGCCAGTAGTGTGATGGGGGCGGCCGAGCAGTACTTC. This translates into CASSVMGAAEQYF.

The chain carries TRBV5-1 and TRBJ1-1, with D possibly matching TRBD1 (5 bases). The CDR3 length is 14 residues. Trimming removed 4 bases at V and 5 bases at J, with 15 bases between. Looked up from germline, CDR1 is SGHRS and CDR2 is YFSETQ. The CDR3 loop is CASSTVAGRTEAFF. For the CDR3, the DNA is TGCGCCAGCAGCACCGTTGCGGGGCGGACTGAAGCTTTCTTT.

V and J are TRBV4-2 and TRBJ1-2; D remains unclear. Trimming pared 4 bases from V and 9 bases from J, leaving 21 bases between. Per the germline V gene, CDR1 is LGHNA and CDR2 is YNFKEQ. The CDR3 is 15 amino acids. This CDR3 is CASSPSSQSTLRYTF. The CDR3 DNA reads as TGTGCCAGCAGCCCCAGTAGTCAGAGCACTTTACGCTACACCTTC.

The J gene is TRBJ1-3, the V gene TRBV30; D not certain. Trimming took off 0 bases at V and 2 bases at J, with 8 bases between the two ends. The CDR3 contains 14 residues. The germline gives CDR1 GTSNPN, CDR2 SVGIG (reference sequence). The CDR3 loop reads CAWSVEQPGNTIYF. DNA for the CDR3: TGTGCCTGGAGTGTAGAACAGCCTGGAAACACCATATATTTT. The full variable domain, its missing parts supplied by reference TRBV30 and TRBJ1-3, is SQTIHQWPATLVQPVGSPLSLECTVEGTSNPNLYWYRQAAGRGLQLLFYSVGIGQISSEVPQNLSASRPQDRQFILSSKKLLLSDSGFYLCAWSVEQPGNTIYFGEGSWLTVV.

The rearrangement joins TRBV4-1 to TRBJ1-1; D uncertain. The CDR3 has 12 residues. The germline V gene has CDR1 MGHRA and CDR2 YSYEKL. Trimming cost V 1 base and J 10 bases, with 10 bases left between them. In DNA form, the CDR3 reads TGCGCCAGCAGCCAAGGAATAAGTCGAGCTTTCTTT. Translation: CASSQGISRAFF.

Written as DNA, the CDR3 is TGCAGCGTTGTAGGACAGGGGAGTTTCTCCTACGAGCAGTACTTC. Protein sequence: CSVVGQGSFSYEQYF. This chain links TRBV29-1 with TRBJ2-7; 9 bases map to TRBD1. V gave up 4 bases and J gave up 0 bases; unmatched junction bases: 7. The CDR3 is made up of 15 amino acids. Germline CDR1 SQVTM, CDR2 ANQGSEA.

J is TRBJ2-7 and V is TRBV6-5; the match to TRBD2 covers 9 bases. The ends lost 0 bases at V and 5 bases at J; junction bases unmatched: 8. Germline V gene lookup returns CDR1 MNHEY and CDR2 SVGAGI. This CDR3 comprises 16 residues. The CDR3 sequence: CASSYSVSGSIDEQYF. The CDR3 DNA follows: TGTGCCAGCAGTTACTCCGTTAGCGGGAGTATCGACGAGCAGTACTTC.